These 29 T cell receptor beta chains came from one sample sequenced in a study of T cells after yellow fever vaccination. TCRdb independently ran MiXCR on the 5' RACE reads; one entry per CDR3 protein. The table includes 300,000 or so distinct CDR3 sequences, 10% to 15% detected once. This sample comprised CD4+ T cells sorted from PBMCs, obtained 45 days after the yellow fever booster vaccination. All receptors come from a man aged 30-40 years who received the YFV17D yellow fever vaccine.

This clonotype turned up a few times. The V gene is TRBV25-1, the J gene TRBJ2-7; either TRBD1 or TRBD2 may fit D (5 bases each). The germline V and J ends were trimmed by 0 bases and 1 base, with 13 bases remaining between them. The CDR3 sequence is 16 residues long. Per the germline V gene, CDR1 is MGHDK and CDR2 is SYGVNS. In DNA, the CDR3 is TGTGCCAGCAGTGAATACGGGGCGCAGGGATCCTACGAGCAGTACTTC. Translating it yields CASSEYGAQGSYEQYF.

The V call is TRBV11-3, the J call TRBJ2-2; D is possibly TRBD1 or TRBD2 (5 bases each). The CDR3 runs 14 residues. CDR1 and CDR2 (germline): SGHNT, YENEEA. The V end was cut by 5 bases, the J end by 5 bases, with 12 bases between. The CDR3 nucleotides read TGTGCCAGCAGCCACGGGGCAGATACCGGGGAGCTGTTTTTT. Translated: CASSHGADTGELFF.

This clonotype was counted between two and nine times. The chain combines TRBV20-1 with TRBJ2-3; no firm D call. Trimming removed 0 bases at V and 4 bases at J, with 14 bases between. CDR1 and CDR2 (germline): DFQATT, SNEGSKA (reference sequence). There are 15 residues in the CDR3. The CDR3 region has the DNA TGCAGTGCTAGAGATTCGTCATACGGGTCAGATACGCAGTATTTT. It encodes CSARDSSYGSDTQYF.

The chain is built from TRBV29-1 and TRBJ2-1; unclear D gene. The CDR3 contains 14 residues. CDR1 SQVTM and CDR2 ANQGSEA come from the germline V gene. V gave up 2 bases and J gave up 2 bases, with 10 bases separating them. CDR3 loop: CSVEKVLTYNEQFF. CDR3 DNA: TGCAGCGTTGAAAAGGTGCTGACCTACAATGAGCAGTTCTTC.

This rearrangement joins TRBV20-1 to TRBJ2-7, with 7 bases lining up with TRBD2. The CDR3 runs to 14 residues. Germline V gene sequence: CDR1 DFQATT, CDR2 SNEGSKA (reference sequence). The V gene end was trimmed by 3 bases and the J gene end by 6 bases; junction bases not matched to a gene: 11. The CDR3 nucleotides read TGCAGTGCTAGTTCGGGAGGTCTGGGGATCGAGCAGTACTTC. As protein: CSASSGGLGIEQYF.

The table lists this clonotype with a few counts. The genes are TRBV11-2 and TRBJ2-3; 7 bases are a match to TRBD2. Germline loops: CDR1 SGHAT, CDR2 FQNNGV. The trim removed 2 bases at V and 3 bases at J, leaving 17 bases unmatched. CDR3 size: 19 residues. The CDR3 here is CASSLIFGGRRRSTDTQYF. CDR3 nucleotides: TGTGCCAGCAGCTTAATCTTTGGCGGGAGAAGGAGGTCGACAGATACGCAGTATTTT.

CDR3 protein: CASSLTSGRNLYNEQFF. The CDR3 nucleotides are TGTGCCAGCAGCCTGACTAGCGGGAGAAATCTTTACAATGAGCAGTTCTTC. The chain joins TRBV4-2 to TRBJ2-1, with 12 bases aligning to TRBD2. Germline-derived CDR1 and CDR2 are LGHNA and YNFKEQ. This CDR3 region has 17 residues. Trimming took 4 bases from V and 4 from J; bases not matched to a gene: 8.

This clonotype was detected a few times. V gene TRBV4-2 combines with J gene TRBJ2-3; 10 bases are a match to TRBD2. With V trimmed by 3 bases and J by 3 bases, 6 bases remained unmatched. In germline, CDR1 is LGHNA, CDR2 YNFKEQ. The CDR3 is 16 residues long. The CDR3 region is CASSHSSGSGTDTQYF. As DNA, the CDR3 is TGTGCCAGCAGCCACTCTAGCGGGAGTGGTACAGATACGCAGTATTTT.

This clonotype was detected only a few times. CDR3 amino acids: CASKGGNQPQHF. The CDR3 DNA reads TGTGCCAGTAAAGGGGGGAATCAGCCCCAGCATTTT. The V call is TRBV19, the J call TRBJ1-5, with a tentative D call TRBD1 (6 bases). CDR1 and CDR2 from the germline V gene are LNHDA and SQIVND (reference sequence). The CDR3 is 12 amino acids. V lost 7 bases and J lost 4, with 8 bases in between.

The table lists this clonotype with a few counts. This chain links TRBV7-2 with TRBJ2-3, with 9 bases lining up with TRBD2. With 8 bases clipped from V and 5 bases from J, the junction kept 8 bases outside the gene matches. This CDR3 has 14 amino acids. CDR1 and CDR2 (germline): SGHTA, FQGNSA. The CDR3 bases are TGTGCCAGCGGATTAGCGGGAGTGGAAGATACGCAGTATTTT. This sequence encodes CASGLAGVEDTQYF.

The chain has TRBV7-2 and TRBJ2-1; TRBD2 matches 7 bases. The V gene's germline CDR1 is SGHTA and CDR2 FQGNSA. V lost 1 base and J lost 14; bases outside the gene matches: 17. The CDR3 length is 16 residues. The CDR3 region is CASSLVAGDPTLGKFF. CDR3 nucleotide sequence: TGTGCCAGCAGCTTAGTTGCGGGAGACCCCACCCTAGGGAAGTTCTTC. The full variable domain, with the rest looked up from reference TRBV7-2 and TRBJ2-1, is GAGVSQSPSNKVTEKGKDVELRCDPISGHTALYWYRQSLGQGLEFLIYFQGNSAPDKSGLPSDRFSAERTGGSVSTLTIQRTQQEDSAVYLCASSLVAGDPTLGKFFGPGTRLTVL.

The chain recombines TRBV5-1 with TRBJ2-3; D is possibly TRBD1 or TRBD2 (5 bases each). This CDR3 has 14 amino acids. V was cut by 5 bases and J by 5 bases, with 15 bases left in between. CDR1 and CDR2 (germline): SGHRS, YFSETQ. The CDR3 reads CASSFDEGRDTQYF. The CDR3 DNA sequence: TGCGCCAGCAGTTTTGATGAGGGGAGAGATACGCAGTATTTT.

This clonotype occurred a few times. The rearrangement links TRBV6-5 to TRBJ2-1, with TRBD1 matching 9 bases. Germline CDR1 MNHEY, CDR2 SVGAGI. The CDR3 consists of 15 residues. V shed 4 bases and J 1 base; nucleotides not matched to a gene: 2. The CDR3 DNA is TGTGCCAGCAGTTCACAGGGGGCTTCCTACAATGAGCAGTTCTTC. Translated, it gives CASSSQGASYNEQFF.

V usage is TRBV20-1 and J usage is TRBJ2-3, with 8 bases aligning to TRBD2. The CDR3 contains 13 residues. The V gene's germline CDR1 is DFQATT and CDR2 SNEGSKA (reference sequence). The V gene end was trimmed by 6 bases and the J gene end by 3 bases; junction bases not matched to a gene: 5. CDR3 region: CSAGAGVTDTQYF. CDR3 DNA sequence: TGCAGTGCCGGAGCGGGAGTTACAGATACGCAGTATTTT.

The V and J genes are TRBV20-1 and TRBJ2-5, with TRBD2 matching 16 bases. This CDR3 has 16 amino acids. Germline assignment: CDR1 DFQATT and CDR2 SNEGSKA (reference sequence). The V and J ends lost 3 bases and 5 bases, in that order; junction bases with no gene match: 6. DNA for the CDR3: TGCAGTGCTAGCGGGACTAGCGGGAGGGCCCTGGAGACCCAGTACTTC. Its protein is CSASGTSGRALETQYF.

This clonotype was found many times. V and J are TRBV3-1 and TRBJ2-1; no clear D gene. The CDR3 is made up of 11 amino acids. Germline CDR1 reads LGHDT; CDR2 reads YNNKEL (reference sequence). Trimming took off 1 base at V and 8 bases at J, with 3 bases between the two ends. The CDR3 DNA reads TGTGCCAGCAGCCAAGGGTATGAGCAGTTCTTC. It encodes CASSQGYEQFF.

This clonotype came up a few times. The V call is TRBV15, the J call TRBJ2-3; D call uncertain. The germline V and J ends were trimmed by 0 bases and 6 bases, with 7 bases remaining between them. The CDR3 covers 13 residues. Germline CDR1 LNHNV, CDR2 YYDKDF (reference sequence). CDR3 protein: CATSRDLGDTQYF. The CDR3 coding sequence is TGTGCCACCAGCAGAGATCTGGGCGATACGCAGTATTTT.

This chain joins TRBV28 and TRBJ2-2; the D gene is possibly TRBD1 (6 bases). CDR3 size: 13 residues. Germline V gives CDR1 MDHEN, CDR2 SYDVKM. The CDR3, as DNA: TGTGCGGTCCAACAGGGAGTCACCGGGGAGCTGTTTTTT. It codes for CAVQQGVTGELFF.

This sequence joins TRBV30 and TRBJ1-5, with a weak D call TRBD1 (6 bases). CDR3 size: 13 residues. V gave up 4 bases and J gave up 6 bases, with 13 bases separating them. The germline CDR1 and CDR2 sequences are GTSNPN and SVGIG (reference sequence). CDR3 residues: CAWNRGGGQPQHF. CDR3 DNA: TGTGCCTGGAATAGGGGGGGCGGTCAGCCCCAGCATTTT.

The CDR3 region is CASSEGTGNRQYF. The CDR3 coding sequence is TGTGCCAGCAGTGAAGGGACAGGGAATCGGCAGTACTTC. This chain uses TRBV2 with TRBJ2-7; 8 bases are shared with TRBD1. The junction had 5 bases not matched to a gene; V was cut back by 1 base and J by 9 bases. The CDR3 spans 13 residues. CDR1 and CDR2 (germline): SNHLY, FYNNEI.

The rearrangement links TRBV11-2 to TRBJ2-3; D might be TRBD2 (6 bases). The germline V and J ends were trimmed by 5 bases and 3 bases, with 27 bases remaining between them. The CDR3 covers 19 residues. The V gene's germline CDR1 is SGHAT and CDR2 FQNNGV. The CDR3 reads CASSRFRSTGDSRTDTQYF. DNA for the CDR3: TGTGCCAGCAGCCGTTTTAGGTCGACTGGGGACTCTCGGACAGATACGCAGTATTTT.

The genes are TRBV11-3 and TRBJ2-1; D ambiguous. Trimming took off 4 bases at V and 4 bases at J, with 14 bases between the two ends. Germline V gives CDR1 SGHNT, CDR2 YENEEA. This CDR3 contains 15 residues. The CDR3 DNA reads TGTGCCAGCAGCTACCTCGGCCCCGGGTACAATGAGCAGTTCTTC. This gives the protein CASSYLGPGYNEQFF. The whole variable domain, remainder taken from reference TRBV11-3 and TRBJ2-1, is EAGVVQSPRYKIIEKKQPVAFWCNPISGHNTLYWYLQNLGQGPELLIRYENEEAVDDSQLPKDRFSAERLKGVDSTLKIQPAELGDSAVYLCASSYLGPGYNEQFFGPGTRLTVL.

The CDR3 is CASSPIGGYEQYF. CDR3 DNA: TGTGCCAGCTCACCAATAGGTGGCTACGAGCAGTACTTC. The rearrangement joins TRBV18 to TRBJ2-7; D is undetermined. Germline loops: CDR1 KGHSH, CDR2 LQKENI. The V and J ends lost 2 bases and 3 bases respectively, with 8 bases between them. CDR3 length: 13 residues.

The rearrangement links TRBV20-1 to TRBJ2-3, with D possibly being TRBD1 (6 bases). The germline gives CDR1 DFQATT, CDR2 SNEGSKA (reference sequence). This CDR3 is 13 amino acids long. Trimming pared 4 bases from V and 1 base from J, leaving 9 bases between. This CDR3 reads CSAIRGGTDTQYF. For the CDR3, the DNA is TGCAGTGCTATCAGGGGTGGCACAGATACGCAGTATTTT.

This clonotype was seen only once. The junction departs from germline at one end; a sequencing error may be responsible. The V and J genes are TRBV5-1 and TRBJ2-3; TRBD2 matches 11 bases. Germline V CDR1 and CDR2: SGHRS, YFSETQ. The CDR3 is 15 amino acids. CDR3: CASSHGLAGTDSQYF. The CDR3 DNA sequence: TGCGCCAGCAGCCACGGACTAGCGGGCACAGATTCGCAGTATTTT.

The chain combines TRBV10-3 with TRBJ2-2; maybe TRBD1 (6 bases). Trimming took 3 bases from V and 6 from J, leaving 8 bases between them. CDR3 length: 13 amino acids. Per the germline V gene, CDR1 is ENHRY and CDR2 is SYGVKD. The CDR3 nucleotides read TGTGCCATCAGTGACCAGGGGTCCGGGGAGCTGTTTTTT. Protein: CAISDQGSGELFF.

This clonotype was counted only a few times. This chain connects TRBV7-2 to TRBJ2-2, with TRBD2 matching over 8 bases. The germline gives CDR1 SGHTA, CDR2 FQGNSA. Trimming took 4 bases from V and 4 from J; bases not matched to a gene: 5. CDR3 length: 15 residues. The CDR3 here is CASSSPGRVTGELFF. As DNA, the CDR3 is TGTGCCAGCAGCTCCCCCGGGAGGGTCACCGGGGAGCTGTTTTTT. Supplemented by reference TRBV7-2 and TRBJ2-2, the full variable domain reads GAGVSQSPSNKVTEKGKDVELRCDPISGHTALYWYRQSLGQGLEFLIYFQGNSAPDKSGLPSDRFSAERTGGSVSTLTIQRTQQEDSAVYLCASSSPGRVTGELFFGEGSRLTVL.

The rearrangement uses TRBV6-2 or TRBV6-3 and TRBJ1-5; D ambiguous. Germline assignment: CDR1 MNHEY and CDR2 SVGEGT. The CDR3 covers 13 residues. Trimming took 2 bases from V and 5 from J, leaving 7 bases between them. CDR3 region: CASSYGMDQPQHF. In nucleotides, the CDR3 is TGTGCCAGCAGTTACGGGATGGATCAGCCCCAGCATTTT.

In this sample, this clonotype turned up many times. The chain employs TRBV5-1 and TRBJ2-7, with D tentatively TRBD1 (5 bases). Trimming removed 5 bases at V and 3 bases at J, with 18 bases between. The CDR3 length is 15 residues. The germline V gene encodes CDR1 SGHRS and CDR2 YFSETQ. In nucleotides, the CDR3 is TGCGCCAGCAGGACTGGGTGGGCAGGGATCTACGAGCAGTACTTC. This translates into CASRTGWAGIYEQYF.